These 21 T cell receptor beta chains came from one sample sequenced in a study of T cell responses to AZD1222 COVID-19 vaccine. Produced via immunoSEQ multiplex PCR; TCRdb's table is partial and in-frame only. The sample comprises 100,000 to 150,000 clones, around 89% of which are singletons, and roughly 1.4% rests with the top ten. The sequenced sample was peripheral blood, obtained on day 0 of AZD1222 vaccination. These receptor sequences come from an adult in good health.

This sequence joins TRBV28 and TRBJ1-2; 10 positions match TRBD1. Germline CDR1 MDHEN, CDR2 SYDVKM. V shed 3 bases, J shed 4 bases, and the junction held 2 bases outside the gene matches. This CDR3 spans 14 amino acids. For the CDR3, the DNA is TGTGCCAGCAGTTTGACAGGGGGCTTCTATGGCTACACCTTC. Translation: CASSLTGGFYGYTF.

CDR3 sequence: CASSEITATYGYTF. As DNA, the CDR3 is TGTGCCAGCAGTGAGATCACAGCTACTTATGGCTACACCTTC. The chain has TRBV2 and TRBJ1-2; D remains unclear. The CDR3 is 14 amino acids. V was cut by 3 bases and J by 5 bases, with 13 bases left in between. Germline CDR1 SNHLY, CDR2 FYNNEI. The complete variable domain, with remaining parts taken from reference TRBV2 and TRBJ1-2, reads EPEVTQTPSHQVTQMGQEVILRCVPISNHLYFYWYRQILGQKVEFLVSFYNNEISEKSEIFDDQFSVERPDGSNFTLKIRSTKLEDSAMYFCASSEITATYGYTFGSGTRLTVV.

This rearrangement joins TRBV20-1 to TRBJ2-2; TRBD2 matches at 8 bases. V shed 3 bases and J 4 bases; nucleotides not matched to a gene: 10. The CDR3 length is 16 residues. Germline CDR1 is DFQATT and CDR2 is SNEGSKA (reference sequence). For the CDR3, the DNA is TGCAGTGCTAGTAGGCTAGCGGGTCTGGGCACCGGGGAGCTGTTTTTT. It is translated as CSASRLAGLGTGELFF.

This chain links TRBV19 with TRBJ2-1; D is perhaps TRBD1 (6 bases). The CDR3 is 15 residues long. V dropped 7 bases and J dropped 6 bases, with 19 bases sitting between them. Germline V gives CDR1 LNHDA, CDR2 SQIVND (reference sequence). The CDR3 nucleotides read TGTGCCAGTACCCCGTCGACAGGCTGGGGCAATGAGCAGTTCTTC. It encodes CASTPSTGWGNEQFF.

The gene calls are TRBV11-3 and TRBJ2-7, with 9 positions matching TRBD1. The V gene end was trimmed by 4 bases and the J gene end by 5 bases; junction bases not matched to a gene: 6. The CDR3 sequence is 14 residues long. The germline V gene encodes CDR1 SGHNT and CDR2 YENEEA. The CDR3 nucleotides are TGTGCCAGCAGCTCTACAGGGGGCCTCCACGAGCAGTACTTC. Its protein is CASSSTGGLHEQYF.

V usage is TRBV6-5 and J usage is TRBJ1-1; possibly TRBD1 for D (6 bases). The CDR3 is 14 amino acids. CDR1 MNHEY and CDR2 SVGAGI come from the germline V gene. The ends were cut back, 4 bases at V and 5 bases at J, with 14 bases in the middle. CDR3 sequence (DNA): TGTGCCAGCAGTTGGTCCGGGAGGGGGACTGAAGCTTTCTTT. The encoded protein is CASSWSGRGTEAFF.

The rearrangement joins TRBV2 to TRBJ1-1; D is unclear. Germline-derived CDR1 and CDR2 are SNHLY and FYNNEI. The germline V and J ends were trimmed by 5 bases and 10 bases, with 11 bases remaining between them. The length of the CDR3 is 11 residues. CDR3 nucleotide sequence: TGTGCCAGCAGTTTTGGGCGTGGAGCTTTCTTT. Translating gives CASSFGRGAFF.

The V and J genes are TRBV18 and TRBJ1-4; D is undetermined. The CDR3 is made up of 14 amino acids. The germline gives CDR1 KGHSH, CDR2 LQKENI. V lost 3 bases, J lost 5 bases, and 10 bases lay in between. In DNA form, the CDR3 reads TGTGCCAGCTCACCGCGGGCGGAAAATGAAAAACTGTTTTTT. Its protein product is CASSPRAENEKLFF.

The CDR3 DNA reads as TGTGCCAGTACCGCCCCAGGGGGCTTGAACTATGGCTACACCTTC. Its protein product is CASTAPGGLNYGYTF. The chain combines TRBV19 with TRBJ1-2; 8 nucleotides align to TRBD1. Germline loops: CDR1 LNHDA, CDR2 SQIVND (reference sequence). V was clipped by 7 bases and J by 2 bases; unmatched bases: 9. The CDR3 spans 15 residues.

The CDR3 DNA is TGTGCCAGCAGACCCCAGGGACAGGGAAACACCATATATTTT. Protein product: CASRPQGQGNTIYF. The chain combines TRBV14 with TRBJ1-3; 7 positions agree with TRBD1. The CDR3 is 14 amino acids. With V trimmed by 6 bases and J by 4 bases, 6 bases remained unmatched. Germline CDR1 reads SGHDN; CDR2 reads FVKESK. The full variable domain, in which reference TRBV14 and TRBJ1-3 provide the parts outside the CDR3, is EAGVTQFPSHSVIEKGQTVTLRCDPISGHDNLYWYRRVMGKEIKFLLHFVKESKQDESGMPNNRFLAERTGGTYSTLKVQPAELEDSGVYFCASRPQGQGNTIYFGEGSWLTVV.

CDR3 DNA: TGTGCCAGCAGCTTAAAATGGACAGATACGCAGTATTTT. Protein: CASSLKWTDTQYF. The rearrangement uses TRBV7-2 and TRBJ2-3; no clear D gene. The CDR3 has 13 residues. Germline loops: CDR1 SGHTA, CDR2 FQGNSA. V lost 2 bases to trimming and J lost 3 bases, with 6 bases between them.

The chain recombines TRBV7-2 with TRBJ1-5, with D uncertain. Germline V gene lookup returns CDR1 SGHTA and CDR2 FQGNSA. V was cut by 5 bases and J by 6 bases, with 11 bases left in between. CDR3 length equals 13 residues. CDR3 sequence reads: CASSTQRGQPQHF. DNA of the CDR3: TGTGCCAGCAGCACTCAACGGGGTCAGCCCCAGCATTTT. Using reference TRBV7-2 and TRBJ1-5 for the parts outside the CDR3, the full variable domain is GAGVSQSPSNKVTEKGKDVELRCDPISGHTALYWYRQSLGQGLEFLIYFQGNSAPDKSGLPSDRFSAERTGGSVSTLTIQRTQQEDSAVYLCASSTQRGQPQHFGDGTRLSIL.

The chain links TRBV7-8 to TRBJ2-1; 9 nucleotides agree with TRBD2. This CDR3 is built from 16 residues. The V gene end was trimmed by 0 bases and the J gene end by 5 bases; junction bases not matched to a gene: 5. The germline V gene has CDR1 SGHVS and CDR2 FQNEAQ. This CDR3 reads CASSLAAGGVDNEQFF. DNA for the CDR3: TGTGCCAGCAGCTTAGCGGCGGGAGGGGTGGACAATGAGCAGTTCTTC.

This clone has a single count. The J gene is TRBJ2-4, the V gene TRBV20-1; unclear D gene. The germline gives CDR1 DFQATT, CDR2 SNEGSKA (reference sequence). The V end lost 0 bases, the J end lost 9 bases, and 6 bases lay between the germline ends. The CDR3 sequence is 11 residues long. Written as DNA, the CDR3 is TGCAGTGCTAGAGAGGGGTCCATTCAGTACTTC. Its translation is CSAREGSIQYF.

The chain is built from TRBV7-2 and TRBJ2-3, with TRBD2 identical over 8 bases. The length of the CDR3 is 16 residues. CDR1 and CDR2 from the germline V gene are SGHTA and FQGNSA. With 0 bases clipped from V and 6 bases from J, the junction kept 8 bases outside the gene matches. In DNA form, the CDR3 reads TGTGCCAGCAGCTTAGCGACGGGAGGGCCTTTGGATACGCAGTATTTT. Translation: CASSLATGGPLDTQYF.

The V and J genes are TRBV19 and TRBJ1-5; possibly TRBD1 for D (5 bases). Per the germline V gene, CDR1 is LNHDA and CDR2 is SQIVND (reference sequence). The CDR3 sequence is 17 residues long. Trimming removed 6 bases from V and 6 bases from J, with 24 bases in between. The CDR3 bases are TGTGCCAGTAGACGTGGGGGAGGGGTTGGGGCTCGTCAGCCCCAGCATTTT. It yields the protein CASRRGGGVGARQPQHF. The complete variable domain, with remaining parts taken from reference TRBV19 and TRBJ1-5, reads DGGITQSPKYLFRKEGQNVTLSCEQNLNHDAMYWYRQDPGQGLRLIYYSQIVNDFQKGDIAEGYSVSREKKESFPLTVTSAQKNPTAFYLCASRRGGGVGARQPQHFGDGTRLSIL.

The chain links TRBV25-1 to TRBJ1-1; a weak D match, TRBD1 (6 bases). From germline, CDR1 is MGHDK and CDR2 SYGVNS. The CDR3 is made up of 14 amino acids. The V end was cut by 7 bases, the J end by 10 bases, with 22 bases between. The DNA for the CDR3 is TGTGCCAGCACCACCGGGAGGGGGGGGGCGTTAGCTTTCTTT. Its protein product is CASTTGRGGALAFF.

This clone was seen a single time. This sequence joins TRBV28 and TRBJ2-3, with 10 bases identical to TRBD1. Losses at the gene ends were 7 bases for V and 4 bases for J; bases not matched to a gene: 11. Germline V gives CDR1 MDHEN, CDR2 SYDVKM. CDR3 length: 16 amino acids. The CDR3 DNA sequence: TGTGCCAGCACCTTTAGACTGACAGGGGGCGCAGATACGCAGTATTTT. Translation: CASTFRLTGGADTQYF.

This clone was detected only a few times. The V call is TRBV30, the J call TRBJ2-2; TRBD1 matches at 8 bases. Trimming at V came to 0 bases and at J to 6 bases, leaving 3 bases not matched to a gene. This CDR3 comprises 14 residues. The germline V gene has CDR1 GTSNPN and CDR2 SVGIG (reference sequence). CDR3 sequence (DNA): TGTGCCTGGAGTGTAGACAGGGGATCCGGGGAGCTGTTTTTT. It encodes CAWSVDRGSGELFF.

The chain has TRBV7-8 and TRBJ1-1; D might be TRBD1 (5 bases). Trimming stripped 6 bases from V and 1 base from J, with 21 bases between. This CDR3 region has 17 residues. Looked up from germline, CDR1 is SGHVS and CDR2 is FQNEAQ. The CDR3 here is CASSYRRPMGGNTEAFF. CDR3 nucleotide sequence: TGTGCCAGCAGTTATCGGAGGCCCATGGGGGGGAACACTGAAGCTTTCTTT. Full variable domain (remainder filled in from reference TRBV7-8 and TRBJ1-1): GAGVSQSPRYKVAKRGQDVALRCDPISGHVSLFWYQQALGQGPEFLTYFQNEAQLDKSGLPSDRFFAERPEGSVSTLKIQRTQQEDSAVYLCASSYRRPMGGNTEAFFGQGTRLTVV.

The CDR3 sequence is CASSPWIAGGPKEQYF. The DNA of the CDR3 is TGTGCCAGCAGTCCATGGATAGCGGGAGGGCCAAAAGAGCAGTACTTC. The chain is built from TRBV27 and TRBJ2-7, with 11 bases matching TRBD2. CDR1 and CDR2 from the germline V gene are MNHEY and SMNVEV (reference sequence). With V trimmed by 5 bases and J by 7 bases, 13 bases remained unmatched. CDR3 length: 16 residues.